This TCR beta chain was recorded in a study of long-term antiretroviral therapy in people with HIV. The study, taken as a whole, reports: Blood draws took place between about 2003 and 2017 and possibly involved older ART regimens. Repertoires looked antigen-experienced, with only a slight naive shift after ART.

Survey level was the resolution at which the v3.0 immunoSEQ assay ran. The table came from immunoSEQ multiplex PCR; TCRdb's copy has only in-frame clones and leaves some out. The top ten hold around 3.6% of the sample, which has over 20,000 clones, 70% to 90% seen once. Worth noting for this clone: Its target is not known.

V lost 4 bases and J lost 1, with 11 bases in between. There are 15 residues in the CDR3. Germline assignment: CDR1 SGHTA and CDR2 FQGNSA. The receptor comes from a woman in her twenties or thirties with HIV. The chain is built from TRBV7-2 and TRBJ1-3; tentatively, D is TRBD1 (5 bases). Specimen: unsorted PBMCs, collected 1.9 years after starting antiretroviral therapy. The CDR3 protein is CASSSLGVSGNTIYF. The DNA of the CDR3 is TGTGCCAGCAGCTCATTAGGGGTTTCTGGAAACACCATATATTTT.